The rows below give T cell receptor beta chains drawn from one sample of a study of shared clonotypes between healthy human individuals. Only in-frame clones appear in the TCRdb table, and some are missing; sequencing was by immunoSEQ multiplex PCR. The sample has about 1 million clones, under 80% seen once. Sequenced material: memory CD4+ T cells sorted from blood. The receptor source for this set is a man between 18 and 29 years old in good health. CDR3s include the opening cysteine and the closing phenylalanine or tryptophan. A D gene is named only where the DNA matches it firmly. Clone size, where shown, is once, few, many, or a class for clones that have expanded.

D	J	V	size	length	CDR3	DNA
NA	TRBJ1-5	TRBV5-6	few	16	CASSLMSGGLNQPQHF	TGTGCCAGCAGCCTAATGAGTGGTGGGCTCAATCAGCCCCAGCATTTT
TRBD1	TRBJ2-7	TRBV4-3	NA	16	CASSQGTGASSYEQYF	TGCGCCAGCAGCCAGGGTACAGGGGCCAGCTCCTACGAGCAGTACTTC
NA	TRBJ1-4	TRBV5-1	NA	14	CASSFGQSNEKLFF	TGCGCCAGCAGCTTTGGGCAGTCGAATGAAAAACTGTTTTTT
NA	TRBJ2-3	TRBV5-4	NA	14	CASSLARERDTQYF	TGTGCCAGCAGCTTGGCCAGGGAAAGAGATACGCAGTATTTT
NA	TRBJ2-7	TRBV6-1	NA	14	CASTRELETDEQYF	TGTGCCAGCACGAGGGAATTGGAGACGGACGAGCAGTACTTC
TRBD1	TRBJ1-1	TRBV7-6	NA	16	CASSPGQGRMNTEAFF	TGTGCCAGCAGCCCCGGACAGGGGCGGATGAACACTGAAGCTTTCTTT
TRBD1	TRBJ1-1	TRBV18	NA	14	CASSPRGQGAEAFF	TGTGCCAGCTCACCACGAGGACAGGGGGCGGAAGCTTTCTTT
TRBD1	TRBJ2-3	TRBV9	once	16	CASSATDRGRPDTQYF	TGTGCCAGCAGCGCCACAGACAGGGGGCGCCCAGATACGCAGTATTTT
NA	TRBJ1-1	TRBV28	NA	15	CASSPPGRMNTEAFF	TGTGCCAGCAGCCCCCCCGGACGTATGAACACTGAAGCTTTCTTT
NA	TRBJ2-2	TRBV7-2	NA	13	CASSLMELGELFF	TGTGCCAGCAGCTTAATGGAACTCGGGGAGCTGTTTTTT
NA	TRBJ2-1	TRBV11-2	NA	12	CASSLAGFSQFF	TGTGCCAGCAGCTTAGCTGGTTTCTCCCAGTTCTTC
NA	TRBJ1-1	TRBV2	NA	14	CASSGQPAGTEAFF	TGTGCCAGTTCGGGCCAGCCGGCAGGAACTGAAGCTTTCTTT
NA	TRBJ1-4	TRBV10-1	NA	17	CASNLRLRKYINEKLFF	TGCGCCAGCAACCTCAGGTTGAGGAAGTACATTAATGAAAAACTGTTTTTT
NA	TRBJ1-5	TRBV2	NA	12	CASAAPNQPQHF	TGTGCCAGCGCGGCCCCGAATCAGCCCCAGCATTTT
TRBD1	TRBJ1-5	TRBV10-3	NA	15	CAISEGTGGNQPQHF	TGTGCCATCAGTGAAGGGACAGGGGGGAATCAGCCCCAGCATTTT
NA	TRBJ1-4	TRBV10-2	NA	14	CASSERGINEKLFF	TGCGCCAGCAGTGAGAGGGGGATCAATGAAAAACTGTTTTTT
NA	TRBJ2-2	TRBV19	NA	14	CASSIDEGTGELFF	TGTGCCAGTAGTATAGATGAAGGGACCGGGGAGCTGTTTTTT
NA	TRBJ2-7	TRBV30	NA	13	CAWSADTPYEQYF	TGTGCCTGGAGTGCAGACACTCCCTACGAGCAGTACTTC
NA	TRBJ2-7	TRBV18	NA	14	CASSTGTDSYEQYF	TGTGCCAGCTCAACCGGGACGGACTCCTACGAGCAGTACTTC
NA	TRBJ2-5	TRBV6-5	NA	15	CASSYSQGSGETQYF	TGTGCCAGCAGTTACTCCCAAGGCAGCGGGGAGACCCAGTACTTC
TRBD1	TRBJ1-4	TRBV4-3	NA	15	CASSQDRGENEKLFF	TGCGCCAGCAGCCAAGACAGGGGGGAGAATGAAAAACTGTTTTTT